This is a list of T cell receptor beta chains from one sample in a study of cytomegalovirus exposure and HLA in healthy donors. TCRdb keeps only in-frame clones here, not all; method: immunoSEQ multiplex PCR. The table includes tens of thousands of clones, roughly 67% detected once. The sample was PBMCs. The receptors here all came from a man in his fifties in good health and CMV-seropositive. The CDR3 runs from the conserved cysteine through the conserved F or W. D genes are given only for firm matches. Clone size appears in some rows only: once, few, many, or a class for an expanded clone.

>NA|TRBJ1-2|15|TRBD1|TRBV6-6
TGTGCCAGCAGCCTACCCCAGGGGGCGCGCTGGGGCTACACCTTC
CASSLPQGARWGYTF
>NA|TRBJ2-7|13|NA|TRBV19
TGTGCCAGTAGTTCCGACAGGTTCCACGAGCAGTACTTC
CASSSDRFHEQYF
>NA|TRBJ1-6|14|NA|TRBV27
TGTGCCAGCAGGCCAGGGGCGGTTATGTCACCCCTCCACTTT
CASRPGAVMSPLHF
>NA|TRBJ2-1|15|TRBD1|TRBV7-2
TGTGCCAGCAGCCGCACAGGGGGCAGGAACAATGAGCAGTTCTTC
CASSRTGGRNNEQFF
>few|TRBJ2-7|15|TRBD1|TRBV12-5
TGTGCTAGTGCCCTGAGGGGACAGGCCTCCTACGAGCAGTACTTC
CASALRGQASYEQYF
>NA|TRBJ1-1|17|NA|TRBV9
TGTGCCAGCAGCCCCGACACCGGAGGCTTATGGAACACTGAAGCTTTCTTT
CASSPDTGGLWNTEAFF
>few|TRBJ2-2|14|TRBD1|TRBV29-1
TGCAGCGTTGAGGGACAGGGGGCGGTCGGGGAGCTGTTTTTT
CSVEGQGAVGELFF
>NA|TRBJ2-2|17|NA|TRBV4-1
TGCGCCAGCAGCCAAGATTCCCCAGGGGCGGGCACCGGGGAGCTGTTTTTT
CASSQDSPGAGTGELFF
>NA|TRBJ2-5|13|TRBD2|TRBV9
TGTGCCAGCAGCGACTCGGGGGGTGAGACCCAGTACTTC
CASSDSGGETQYF
>NA|TRBJ2-5|15|TRBD1|TRBV10-3
TGTGCCATCAGTGCCCGGGACAGGGGAGAAGAGACCCAGTACTTC
CAISARDRGEETQYF
>NA|TRBJ2-3|14|TRBD2|TRBV5-1
TGCGCCAGCAGCTCCAGACTAGCGGGGGACACGCAGTATTTT
CASSSRLAGDTQYF
>NA|TRBJ1-2|12|TRBD1|TRBV7-9
TGTGCCAGCAGCCGCGACAGGGATGGCTACACCTTC
CASSRDRDGYTF
>few|TRBJ1-2|13|NA|TRBV5-6
TGTGCCAGCAGCTTGGGATCAGTGAATGGCTACACCTTC
CASSLGSVNGYTF